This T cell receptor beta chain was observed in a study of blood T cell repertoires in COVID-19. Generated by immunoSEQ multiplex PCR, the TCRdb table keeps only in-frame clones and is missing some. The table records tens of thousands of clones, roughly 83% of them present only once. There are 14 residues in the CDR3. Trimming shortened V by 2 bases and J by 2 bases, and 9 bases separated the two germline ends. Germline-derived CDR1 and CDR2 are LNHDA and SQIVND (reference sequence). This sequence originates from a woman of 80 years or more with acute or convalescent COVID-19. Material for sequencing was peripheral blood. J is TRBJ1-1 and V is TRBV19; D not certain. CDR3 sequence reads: CASSIPTENTEAFF. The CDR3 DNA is TGTGCCAGTAGTATACCTACAGAAAACACTGAAGCTTTCTTT. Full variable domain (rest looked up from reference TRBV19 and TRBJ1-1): DGGITQSPKYLFRKEGQNVTLSCEQNLNHDAMYWYRQDPGQGLRLIYYSQIVNDFQKGDIAEGYSVSREKKESFPLTVTSAQKNPTAFYLCASSIPTENTEAFFGQGTRLTVV.